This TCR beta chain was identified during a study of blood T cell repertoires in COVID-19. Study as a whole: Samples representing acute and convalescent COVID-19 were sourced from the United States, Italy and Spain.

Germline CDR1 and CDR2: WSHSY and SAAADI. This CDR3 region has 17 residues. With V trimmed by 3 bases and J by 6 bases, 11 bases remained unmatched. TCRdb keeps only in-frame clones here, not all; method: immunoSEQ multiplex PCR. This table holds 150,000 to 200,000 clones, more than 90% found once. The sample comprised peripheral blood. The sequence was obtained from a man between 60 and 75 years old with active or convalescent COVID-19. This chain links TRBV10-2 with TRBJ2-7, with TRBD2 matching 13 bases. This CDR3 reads CASSDRTSGGANGEQYF. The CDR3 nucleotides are TGCGCCAGCAGTGATCGGACTAGCGGGGGCGCCAATGGCGAGCAGTACTTC.